This paragraph reports one T cell receptor beta chain. This CDR3 has 15 residues. V lost 7 bases to trimming and J lost 4 bases, with 17 bases between them. Germline values: CDR1 SGHVS, CDR2 FQNEAQ. The record originates from a study of blood T cell repertoires in COVID-19. Methods used by the authors: It was from reference gene primer amplification that nucleated cell counts were estimated. The table came from immunoSEQ multiplex PCR; TCRdb's copy has only in-frame clones and leaves some out. The DNA gave D and trimming, while V, J and clone size come from that table. Among about 210,000 clones listed, roughly 85% were seen once.

The sequence came from a woman between 40 and 55 years old with active or convalescent COVID-19. This rearrangement joins TRBV7-8 to TRBJ1-5; D is possibly TRBD1 (5 bases). The specimen sequenced was peripheral blood. The CDR3, as DNA: TGTGCCAGCACCCCCCAACGACAGATTAATCAGCCCCAGCATTTT. It encodes CASTPQRQINQPQHF.